Below, 6 T cell receptor beta chains from the same sample are listed, as sequenced in a study of T cell changes during pregnancy in multiple sclerosis (dated by TCRdb to the late 2010s). The library was generated by the immunoSEQ multiplex PCR assay. This immuneACCESS table, as held by TCRdb, lists in-frame sequences with V and J called but not all clones. Of the missing ones, under half trace to an unresolved V gene in checked studies; the others have no known cause. The sample includes 45,000 to 65,000 clones, with 92% observed a single time. Approximately 0.5% of the sample is taken by the ten largest. The sample was CD4+ T cells from peripheral blood mononuclear cells, taken after pregnancy. The receptors come from a female donor with multiple sclerosis, enrolled in a pregnancy study.

The CDR3 DNA follows: TGTGCCAGCAGTGCCTACTTCAAAAACATTCAGTACTTC. Its translation: CASSAYFKNIQYF. The chain joins TRBV25-1 to TRBJ2-4; D uncertain. In germline, CDR1 is MGHDK, CDR2 SYGVNS. V shed 4 bases and J shed 3 bases, with 7 bases lying between them. CDR3 size: 13 residues.

The chain employs TRBV6-5 and TRBJ2-5; no firm D call. The CDR3 consists of 13 residues. Germline values: CDR1 MNHEY, CDR2 SVGAGI. V gave up 10 bases and J gave up 1 base, with 13 bases separating them. DNA for the CDR3: TGTGCCACCCGAATTTCCGGCCAAGAGACCCAGTACTTC. Protein product: CATRISGQETQYF.

This clone was recorded once. This chain joins TRBV27 and TRBJ2-5; weak D call: TRBD2 (6 bases). V was pared by 2 bases and J by 5 bases, with 9 bases between. This CDR3 region has 13 residues. The germline gives CDR1 MNHEY, CDR2 SMNVEV (reference sequence). The CDR3 DNA reads TGTGCCAGCAGTTTAGCGGGGCCGGAGACCCAGTACTTC. Amino acid sequence: CASSLAGPETQYF.

The chain has TRBV6-5 and TRBJ2-1, with D possibly matching TRBD1 (5 bases). V was trimmed by 6 bases and J by 2 bases, leaving 17 bases between them. Germline V gene data show CDR1 as MNHEY and CDR2 as SVGAGI. This CDR3 has 16 amino acids. The CDR3 region is CASRYLGAKTYNEQFF. The CDR3 DNA reads as TGTGCCAGCAGATACCTAGGGGCCAAGACCTACAATGAGCAGTTCTTC.

The rearrangement uses TRBV4-1 and TRBJ2-2, with TRBD2 matching 13 bases. J lost 0 bases, V lost 4 bases, and 8 bases had no gene match. Looked up from germline, CDR1 is MGHRA and CDR2 is YSYEKL. The CDR3 has 19 amino acids. CDR3 DNA sequence: TGCGCCAGCAGCCCCCTCCCGACTAGCGGGAGGACGAACACCGGGGAGCTGTTTTTT. This encodes CASSPLPTSGRTNTGELFF.

V is TRBV7-2 and J is TRBJ2-1; tentatively, D is TRBD1 (6 bases). This CDR3 contains 15 residues. CDR1 is SGHTA, CDR2 FQGNSA, per germline. The germline V and J ends were trimmed by 2 bases and 2 bases, with 10 bases remaining between them. CDR3 DNA: TGTGCCAGCAGCTTAACAGGGACGGCCTACAATGAGCAGTTCTTC. This codes for CASSLTGTAYNEQFF.